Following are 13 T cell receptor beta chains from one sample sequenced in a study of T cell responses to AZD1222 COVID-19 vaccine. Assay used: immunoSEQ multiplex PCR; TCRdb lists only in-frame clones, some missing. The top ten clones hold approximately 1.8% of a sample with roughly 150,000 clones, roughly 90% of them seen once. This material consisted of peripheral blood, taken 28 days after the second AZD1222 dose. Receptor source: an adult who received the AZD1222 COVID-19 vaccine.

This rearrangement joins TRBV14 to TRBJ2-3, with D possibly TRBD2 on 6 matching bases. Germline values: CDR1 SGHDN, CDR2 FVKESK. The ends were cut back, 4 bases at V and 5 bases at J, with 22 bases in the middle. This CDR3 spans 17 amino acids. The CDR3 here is CASSPLAGIPSGDTQYF. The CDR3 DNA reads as TGTGCCAGCAGCCCTCTGGCGGGGATCCCCTCGGGAGATACGCAGTATTTT.

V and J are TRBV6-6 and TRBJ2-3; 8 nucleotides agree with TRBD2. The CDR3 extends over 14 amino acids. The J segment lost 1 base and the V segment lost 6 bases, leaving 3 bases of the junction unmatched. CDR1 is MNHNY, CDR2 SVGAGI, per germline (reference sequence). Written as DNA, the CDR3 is TGTGCCAGCAGGGATAGCGGGGGCACAGATACGCAGTATTTT. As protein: CASRDSGGTDTQYF.

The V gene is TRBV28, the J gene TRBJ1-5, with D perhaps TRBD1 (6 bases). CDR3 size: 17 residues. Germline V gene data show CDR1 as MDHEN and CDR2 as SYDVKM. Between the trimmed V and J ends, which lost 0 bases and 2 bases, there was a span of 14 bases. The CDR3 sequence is CASSLWQGRGGNQPQHF. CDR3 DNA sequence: TGTGCCAGCAGTTTATGGCAGGGGCGCGGTGGCAATCAGCCCCAGCATTTT.

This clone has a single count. The CDR3 spells CASSSPDSANTGELFF. The DNA for the CDR3 is TGTGCCAGCAGTTCCCCGGACAGCGCGAACACCGGGGAGCTGTTTTTT. V usage is TRBV28 and J usage is TRBJ2-2; tentative D call: TRBD1 (6 bases). The length of the CDR3 is 16 residues. CDR1 MDHEN and CDR2 SYDVKM come from the germline V gene. Trimming stripped 4 bases from V and 0 bases from J, with 12 bases between.

The CDR3 DNA reads as TGTGCCAGCAGCCGGGCTTTGATGGACTATGGCTACACCTTC. As protein: CASSRALMDYGYTF. The rearrangement joins TRBV5-4 to TRBJ1-2, with D unresolved. V lost 4 bases to trimming and J lost 3 bases, with 13 bases between them. Germline loops: CDR1 SGHNT, CDR2 YYREEE (reference sequence). CDR3 length: 14 residues.

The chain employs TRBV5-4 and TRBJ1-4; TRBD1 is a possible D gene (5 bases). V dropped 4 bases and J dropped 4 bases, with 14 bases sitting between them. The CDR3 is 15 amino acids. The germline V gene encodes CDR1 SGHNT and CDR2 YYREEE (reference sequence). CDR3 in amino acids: CASSPGADSNEKLFF. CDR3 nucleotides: TGTGCCAGCAGCCCTGGAGCAGACAGTAATGAAAAACTGTTTTTT.

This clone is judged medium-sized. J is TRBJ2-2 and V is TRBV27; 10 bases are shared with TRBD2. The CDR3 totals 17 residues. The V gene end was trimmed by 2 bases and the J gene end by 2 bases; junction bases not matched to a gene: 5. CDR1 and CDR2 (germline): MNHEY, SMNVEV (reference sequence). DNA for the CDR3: TGTGCCAGCAGTTTACTGACTAGCGGGTACAACACCGGGGAGCTGTTTTTT. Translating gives CASSLLTSGYNTGELFF.

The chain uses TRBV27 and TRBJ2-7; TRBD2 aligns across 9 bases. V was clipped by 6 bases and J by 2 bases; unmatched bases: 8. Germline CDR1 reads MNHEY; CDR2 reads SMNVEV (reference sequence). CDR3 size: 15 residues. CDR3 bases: TGTGCCAGCAGCCAAGGGTCTAGCGGGACCTACGAGCAGTACTTC. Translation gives CASSQGSSGTYEQYF.

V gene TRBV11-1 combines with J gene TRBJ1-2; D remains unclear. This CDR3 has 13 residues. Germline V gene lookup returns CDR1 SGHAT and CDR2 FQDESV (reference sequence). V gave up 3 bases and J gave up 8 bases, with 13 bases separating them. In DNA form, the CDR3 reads TGTGCCAGCAGCTTTACCGGGAGCGAAGGCTACACCTTC. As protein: CASSFTGSEGYTF.

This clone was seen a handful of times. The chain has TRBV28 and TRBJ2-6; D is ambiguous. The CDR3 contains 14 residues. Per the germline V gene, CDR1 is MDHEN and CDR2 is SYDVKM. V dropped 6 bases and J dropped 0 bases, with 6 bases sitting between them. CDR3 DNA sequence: TGTGCCAGCAGCTCATACTCTGGGGCCAACGTCCTGACTTTC. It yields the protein CASSSYSGANVLTF.

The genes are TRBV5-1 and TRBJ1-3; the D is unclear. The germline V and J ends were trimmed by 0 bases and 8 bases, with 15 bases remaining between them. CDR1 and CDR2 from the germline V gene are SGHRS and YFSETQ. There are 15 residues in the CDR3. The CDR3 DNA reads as TGCGCCAGCAGCTTGGGGAATCCAGGTCGAGACACCATATATTTT. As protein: CASSLGNPGRDTIYF.

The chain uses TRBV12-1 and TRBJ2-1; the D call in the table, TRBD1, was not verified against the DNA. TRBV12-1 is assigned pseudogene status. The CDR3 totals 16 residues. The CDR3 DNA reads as TGTGCCAGCAGCCCTCCCCGACAGCGTTGGGTCAATGAGCAGTTCTTC. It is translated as CASSPPRQRWVNEQFF.

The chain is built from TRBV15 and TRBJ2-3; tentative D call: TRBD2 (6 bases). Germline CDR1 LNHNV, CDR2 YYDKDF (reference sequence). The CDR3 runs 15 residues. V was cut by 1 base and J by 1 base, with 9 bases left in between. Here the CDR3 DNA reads TGTGCCACCAGCAGAGGTTCGGGAGGCACAGATACGCAGTATTTT. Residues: CATSRGSGGTDTQYF.